A selection of T cell receptor beta chains follows, all from one sample in a study of OX40 agonist ivuxolimab in advanced cancers. The repertoire was sequenced with immunoSEQ multiplex PCR; TCRdb's copy has only in-frame clones and lacks some. The table includes 55,000 or so clones, roughly nine tenths detected once. Sequencing was performed on CD4+ or CD8+ T cells sorted from blood, taken in a trial of the OX40 agonist ivuxolimab. These receptors all come from an adult with an advanced solid tumor such as melanoma, head and neck, liver or kidney cancer. The CDR3 runs from the conserved cysteine through the conserved F or W. D genes are given only for firm matches. The size of a clone is reported for some rows only, either as once, few or many, or as a class for expanded clones.

v_gene,d_gene,j_gene,abundance,CDR3nt,CDR3aa
TRBV5-1,TRBD2,TRBJ2-7,-,TGCGCCAGCTCTACTAGCGGGGCTTCCTACGAGCAGTACTTC,CASSTSGASYEQYF
TRBV10-1,-,TRBJ2-2,-,TGCGCCAGCAGTGAGTCATCCCGGATTTTAAACACCGGGGAGCTGTTTTTT,CASSESSRILNTGELFF
TRBV5-1,-,TRBJ1-2,-,TGCGCCAGCAGCCCGGGGGGGGGCGACTATGGCTACACCTTC,CASSPGGGDYGYTF
TRBV11-2,-,TRBJ2-3,-,TGTGCCAGCAGCTTAGTCTGGGGGGCAAGTGATACGCAGTATTTT,CASSLVWGASDTQYF
TRBV7-3,TRBD1,TRBJ1-1,-,TGTGCCAGCAGCTCGGGACAGGGGGCTAATGAAGCTTTCTTT,CASSSGQGANEAFF
TRBV5-5,-,TRBJ1-3,-,TGTGCCAGCAGCATTCCAGGGGCTGGAAACACCATATATTTT,CASSIPGAGNTIYF
TRBV7-9,-,TRBJ1-4,few,TGTGCCAGCAGCCCTACGGGGGATATTCTGTTTTTT,CASSPTGDILFF
TRBV30,-,TRBJ1-3,-,TGTGCCTGGAGTGTACGCGCATTTGGATCTGGAAACACCATATATTTT,CAWSVRAFGSGNTIYF
TRBV18,-,TRBJ1-1,-,TGTGCCAGCTCACCAAACGGGATGAACACTGAAGCTTTCTTT,CASSPNGMNTEAFF
TRBV19,-,TRBJ1-1,-,TGTGCCAGTAGACAGGCTTTAATGAACACTGAAGCTTTCTTT,CASRQALMNTEAFF
TRBV6-1,-,TRBJ1-2,-,TGTGCCAGCACTAAGGCTCTGGTGGTCGGAGGCTACACCTTC,CASTKALVVGGYTF
TRBV21-1,-,TRBJ2-7,-,TGTGCCAGCAGCAAAAAGTACCCCAGCTACGAGCAGTACTTC,CASSKKYPSYEQYF
TRBV28,TRBD2,TRBJ2-7,-,TGTGCCAGCAGCCCAGCGGGGGGGCCTGTGAATAACGAGCAGTACTTC,CASSPAGGPVNNEQYF
TRBV6-6,-,TRBJ1-1,-,TGTGCCAGCACCGTAGGGCAGGTTCTCTACACTGAAGCTTTCTTT,CASTVGQVLYTEAFF
TRBV30,-,TRBJ1-4,-,TGTGCCTGCCCAACGGACAGCTTTAATGAAAAACTGTTTTTT,CACPTDSFNEKLFF
TRBV5-1,TRBD2,TRBJ2-3,-,TGCGCCAGCAGCTTAACAGCTAGCGGATTCACAGATACGCAGTATTTT,CASSLTASGFTDTQYF
TRBV2,TRBD1,TRBJ2-5,-,TGTGCCAGCAGGACCGGGACAGCGCAAGAGACCCAGTACTTC,CASRTGTAQETQYF
TRBV28,-,TRBJ2-7,-,TGTGCCAGCAGTTTGGGTTACGAGCAGTACTTC,CASSLGYEQYF
TRBV18,-,TRBJ2-3,-,TGTGCCAGCCTCCCCGTGGGAGGTCCGGGGGCGCAGTATTTT,CASLPVGGPGAQYF
TRBV7-8,-,TRBJ1-3,-,TGTGCCAGCAGCTTAGGGGCGGGGGGCTCTGGAAACACCATATATTTT,CASSLGAGGSGNTIYF
TRBV2,-,TRBJ1-1,-,TGTGCCACTGAACTCAGGAGGAACACTGAAGCTTTCTTT,CATELRRNTEAFF
TRBV18,-,TRBJ2-2,-,TGTGCCAGCTCACCAAGGCAGGGGATAGCCGGGGAGCTGTTTTTT,CASSPRQGIAGELFF
TRBV18,-,TRBJ1-5,-,TGTGCCAGCTCACCGGGAAGGGATAGCAATCAGCCCCAGCATTTT,CASSPGRDSNQPQHF
TRBV10-3,-,TRBJ2-5,-,TGTGCCATCAGTGAGTCAGGGGGGTCCGGGACAGAGTACTTC,CAISESGGSGTEYF
TRBV5-1,-,TRBJ1-6,-,TGCGCCAGACCCCTTATAGTGGTCGTGACTATTCCGGTCTCACCCCTCCACTTT,CARPLIVVVTIPVSPLHF
TRBV18,TRBD1,TRBJ1-6,-,TGTGCCAGCTCACTCACAGGGGCCTCTAATTCACCCCTCCACTTT,CASSLTGASNSPLHF
TRBV4-2,-,TRBJ1-6,medium-sized,TGTGCCAGCAGCCAAGATGTGGCTGCCTATAATTCACCCCTCCACTTT,CASSQDVAAYNSPLHF
TRBV7-2,TRBD2,TRBJ2-1,once,TGTGCCAGCAGAAGCAGCGGGGGGTTTTTCTACAATGAGCAGTTCTTC,CASRSSGGFFYNEQFF
TRBV19,-,TRBJ2-5,-,TGTGCCAGTAGTATTGGACAGATTCAAGAGACCCAGTACTTC,CASSIGQIQETQYF
TRBV6-5,-,TRBJ1-3,-,TGTGCCAGCAGTACCCTCGGGATAAATGACAACACCATATATTTT,CASSTLGINDNTIYF
TRBV19,-,TRBJ2-7,few,TGTGCCAGTAGTACCCCGGGACATACCTACGAGCAGTACTTC,CASSTPGHTYEQYF
TRBV5-1,TRBD1,TRBJ1-6,-,TGCGCCAGCAGCGGGAGGGCAGGGGGTAATTCACCCCTCCACTTT,CASSGRAGGNSPLHF
TRBV6-1,TRBD1,TRBJ2-1,-,TGTGCCAGCCACAGGGGGAGCTCCTACAATGAGCAGTTCTTC,CASHRGSSYNEQFF
TRBV28,-,TRBJ1-4,once,TGTGCCAGCAGTCAGGGAGGGGATGAAAAACTGTTTTTT,CASSQGGDEKLFF
TRBV7-3,-,TRBJ1-1,-,TGTGCCAGCAGCTTTGGGGAGAACACTGAAGCTTTCTTT,CASSFGENTEAFF
TRBV5-1,-,TRBJ1-5,once,TGCGCCAGCAGCGCTACACAGGGTCCCAATCAGCCCCAGCATTTT,CASSATQGPNQPQHF
TRBV6-5,TRBD2,TRBJ2-2,-,TGTGCCAGCAGGCCGGGGGGGAACACCGGGGAGCTGTTTTTT,CASRPGGNTGELFF
TRBV10-1,TRBD1,TRBJ1-2,-,TGCGCCAGCAGCGCCTGGACAGGCTATGGCTACACCTTC,CASSAWTGYGYTF
TRBV18,TRBD1,TRBJ1-2,-,TGTGCCAGCTCACCACCGTCTACAGGGGGTTTTGGAGGCTACACCTTC,CASSPPSTGGFGGYTF
TRBV11-3,-,TRBJ2-7,-,TGTGCCAGCAGCTTGGGGGCGCGCTACGAGCAGTACTTC,CASSLGARYEQYF
TRBV9,-,TRBJ2-2,few,TGTGCCAGCAGCGGGGGATCTAGCGCCACCGGGGAGCTGTTTTTT,CASSGGSSATGELFF
TRBV10-1,-,TRBJ2-3,-,TGCGCCAGCAGTTCCAAGGGGAGAGGGGGGCTCACAGATACGCAGTATTTT,CASSSKGRGGLTDTQYF
TRBV19,-,TRBJ1-5,few,TGTGCCAGTACCGAAGTAGATCGAATCATGCCCCAGCATTTT,CASTEVDRIMPQHF
TRBV18,TRBD1,TRBJ1-5,once,TGTGCCAGCTCACTACAGGGGGGGGATCAGCCCCAGCATTTT,CASSLQGGDQPQHF
TRBV10-3,-,TRBJ2-7,-,TGTGCCACAACGGAATTTGGAGGACCCTCCTACGAGCAGTACTTC,CATTEFGGPSYEQYF
TRBV7-3,-,TRBJ1-2,-,TGTGCCAGCAGCTTACTGGGATATGGCTACACCTTC,CASSLLGYGYTF
TRBV10-3,-,TRBJ2-7,-,TGTGCCATCAGTGAGATAGGGAGCGAGCAGTACTTC,CAISEIGSEQYF